This T cell receptor beta chain was captured in a study of blood T cell repertoires in COVID-19. In the study overall: T cells, B-cell-depleted T cells, or PBMCs supplied cDNA or gDNA.

Original processing methods: Cell counts per sample came from amplifying reference gene primers. Assay: immunoSEQ multiplex PCR; the TCRdb copy retains only in-frame clones and omits some. Clonal size and the V and J genes are those of that table, whereas D and trimming came from the DNA. The sample has about 230,000 clones; around 83% are singletons. The germline gives CDR1 KGHDR, CDR2 SFDVKD. V trimming: 9 bases; J trimming: 7 bases; junction bases outside the gene matches: 11. The CDR3 sequence is 15 residues long. The specimen sequenced was peripheral blood. The chain has TRBV24-1 and TRBJ1-5, with 10 nucleotides matching TRBD1. The sequence was obtained from a man older than 75 with acute or convalescent COVID-19. Written as DNA, the CDR3 is TGTGCCACCCTGTGGGACAGGGGTCAAGGCCAGCCCCAGCATTTT. This translates into CATLWDRGQGQPQHF.